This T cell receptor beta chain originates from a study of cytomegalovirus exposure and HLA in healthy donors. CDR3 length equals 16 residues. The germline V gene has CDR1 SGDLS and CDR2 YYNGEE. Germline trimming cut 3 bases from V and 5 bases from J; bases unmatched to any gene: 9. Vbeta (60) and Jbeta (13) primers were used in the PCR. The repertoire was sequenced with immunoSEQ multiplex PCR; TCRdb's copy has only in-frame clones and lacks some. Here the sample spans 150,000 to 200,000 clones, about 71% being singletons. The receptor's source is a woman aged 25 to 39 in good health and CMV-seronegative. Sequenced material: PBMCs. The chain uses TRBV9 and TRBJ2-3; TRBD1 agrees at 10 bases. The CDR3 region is CASSARDRGTIDTQYF. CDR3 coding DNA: TGTGCCAGCAGCGCCAGGGACAGGGGTACCATAGATACGCAGTATTTT.